The 16 T cell receptor beta chains presented below share a single source sample, sequenced in a study of T cell changes during pregnancy in multiple sclerosis (dated by TCRdb to about 2019). Receptor amplification or capture employed the immunoSEQ multiplex PCR assay. Entries here come from immuneACCESS through TCRdb and include only in-frame sequences with V and J called. Some clones fail to appear in such tables; in the studies checked, an unresolved V gene covers under half of the shortfall, and the cause of the remainder is unknown. The sample yields about 61,000 clones; approximately 88% were counted once. 1.7% of the sample is taken by the ten largest. The input for sequencing was peripheral blood, taken in the first trimester of pregnancy. The receptors derive from a female donor with multiple sclerosis, enrolled in a pregnancy study.

The V gene is TRBV4-1, the J gene TRBJ2-1; 13 bases match TRBD2. The CDR3 loop spans 15 amino acids. V dropped 6 bases and J dropped 4; count of bases not matched to a gene: 3. CDR1 is MGHRA, CDR2 YSYEKL, per germline. This CDR3 reads CASSQLAGGYNEQFF. DNA of the CDR3: TGCGCCAGCAGTCAACTAGCGGGAGGGTACAATGAGCAGTTCTTC.

This clone was counted once. The chain joins TRBV27 to TRBJ1-1, with TRBD1 matching 9 bases. Trimming removed 2 bases from V and 4 bases from J; junction bases left unmatched: 5. CDR1 MNHEY and CDR2 SMNVEV come from the germline V gene (reference sequence). This CDR3 spans 15 amino acids. DNA of the CDR3: TGTGCCAGCAGTTTACTCCGGGACAGGGTCACTGAAGCTTTCTTT. Its translation is CASSLLRDRVTEAFF.

The V and J genes are TRBV7-6 and TRBJ1-1, with D unresolved. Per the germline V gene, CDR1 is SGHVS and CDR2 is FNYEAQ. The CDR3 loop spans 13 amino acids. The germline V and J ends were trimmed by 5 bases and 6 bases, with 13 bases remaining between them. The CDR3 bases are TGTGCCAGCAGCCTCCCCCCTCCGGCTGAAGCTTTCTTT. Amino acids: CASSLPPPAEAFF.

The chain is built from TRBV5-4 and TRBJ2-5; 7 positions agree with TRBD2. Germline assignment: CDR1 SGHNT and CDR2 YYREEE (reference sequence). V lost 8 bases, J lost 1 base, and 5 bases stayed unmatched. The CDR3 contains 13 residues. The CDR3 nucleotides read TGTGCCAGTGCCCCGGGAGGCCAAGAGACCCAGTACTTC. Translation gives CASAPGGQETQYF.

The chain employs TRBV2 and TRBJ2-3, with D unclear. Trimming took off 2 bases at V and 6 bases at J, with 15 bases between the two ends. This CDR3 has 15 residues. CDR1 SNHLY and CDR2 FYNNEI come from the germline V gene. This CDR3 is CASSESAFELDTQYF. The CDR3 nucleotides read TGTGCCAGCAGTGAAAGTGCGTTTGAGCTGGATACGCAGTATTTT. The full variable domain, rest sourced from reference TRBV2 and TRBJ2-3, is EPEVTQTPSHQVTQMGQEVILRCVPISNHLYFYWYRQILGQKVEFLVSFYNNEISEKSEIFDDQFSVERPDGSNFTLKIRSTKLEDSAMYFCASSESAFELDTQYFGPGTRLTVL.

The chain employs TRBV10-2 and TRBJ2-7; D remains ambiguous. The germline V and J ends were trimmed by 4 bases and 0 bases, with 13 bases remaining between them. Germline CDR1 and CDR2: WSHSY and SAAADI. This CDR3 has 15 amino acids. The CDR3 region has the DNA TGCGCCAGCAGTGCTCTCTCGCGGAGCTCCTACGAGCAGTACTTC. This sequence encodes CASSALSRSSYEQYF.

V is TRBV13 and J is TRBJ2-7, with 15 bases lining up with TRBD2. V lost 4 bases, J lost 4 bases, and 2 bases stayed unmatched. There are 15 residues in the CDR3. Germline CDR1 reads PRHDT; CDR2 reads FYEKMQ (reference sequence). CDR3 DNA sequence: TGTGCCAGCAGCTCTGGACTAGCGGGAGGGTACGAGCAGTACTTC. Translating it yields CASSSGLAGGYEQYF.

The chain has TRBV5-4 and TRBJ2-2; 9 nucleotides line up with TRBD1. The CDR3 is 15 amino acids. Trimming removed 4 bases from V and 5 bases from J; junction bases left unmatched: 6. CDR1 SGHNT and CDR2 YYREEE come from the germline V gene (reference sequence). The DNA for the CDR3 is TGTGCCAGCAGCCTAGGACAGGGGTGGACCGGGGAGCTGTTTTTT. This codes for CASSLGQGWTGELFF.

The rearrangement uses TRBV11-3 and TRBJ2-7; D gene ambiguous. Trimming left V 5 bases short and J 2 bases short, with 13 bases between. The CDR3 is 14 amino acids. CDR1 and CDR2 (germline): SGHNT, YENEEA. This chain's CDR3 is CASSLDSVAYEQYF. As DNA, the CDR3 is TGTGCCAGCAGCCTCGACTCCGTCGCCTACGAGCAGTACTTC. Using reference TRBV11-3 and TRBJ2-7 for the parts outside the CDR3, the full variable domain is EAGVVQSPRYKIIEKKQPVAFWCNPISGHNTLYWYLQNLGQGPELLIRYENEEAVDDSQLPKDRFSAERLKGVDSTLKIQPAELGDSAVYLCASSLDSVAYEQYFGPGTRLTVT.

Note on this clone: Other DNA sequences in this sample translate to the same CDR3. The chain recombines TRBV13 with TRBJ2-7; 11 bases line up with TRBD1. The V and J ends lost 3 bases and 2 bases, in that order; junction bases with no gene match: 0. From germline, CDR1 is PRHDT and CDR2 FYEKMQ (reference sequence). CDR3 length: 14 residues. The chain's CDR3 is CASSLGQGAYEQYF. CDR3 sequence (DNA): TGTGCCAGCAGCTTGGGACAGGGGGCCTACGAGCAGTACTTC. The full variable domain, with the rest looked up from reference TRBV13 and TRBJ2-7, is AAGVIQSPRHLIKEKRETATLKCYPIPRHDTVYWYQQGPGQDPQFLISFYEKMQSDKGSIPDRFSAQQFSDYHSELNMSSLELGDSALYFCASSLGQGAYEQYFGPGTRLTVT.

The chain recombines TRBV27 with TRBJ1-2, with 8 nucleotides matching TRBD1. The CDR3 extends over 14 amino acids. The germline gives CDR1 MNHEY, CDR2 SMNVEV (reference sequence). V lost 4 bases to trimming and J lost 7 bases; unmatched junction nucleotides: 8. CDR3 amino acids: CASSWTGSSLGYTF. As DNA, the CDR3 is TGTGCCAGCAGTTGGACAGGGAGCTCCCTTGGCTACACCTTC.

This chain connects TRBV19 to TRBJ2-3, with a possible D match to TRBD1 (5 bases). The germline V gene has CDR1 LNHDA and CDR2 SQIVND (reference sequence). This CDR3 is 14 amino acids long. V lost 3 bases, J lost 4 bases, and 11 bases lay in between. Written as DNA, the CDR3 is TGTGCCAGTAGTATTCAGGGTACGTCAGATACGCAGTATTTT. This gives the protein CASSIQGTSDTQYF.

This clone appeared a single time. J is TRBJ2-7 and V is TRBV6-1, with TRBD2 identical over 8 bases. The CDR3 runs 15 residues. Per the germline V gene, CDR1 is MNHNS and CDR2 is SASEGT. V lost 0 bases to trimming and J lost 0 bases; unmatched junction nucleotides: 1. CDR3 nucleotides: TGTGCCAGCAGTGAAGCGCTAGCGGGCTCCTACGAGCAGTACTTC. Translating gives CASSEALAGSYEQYF.

V gene TRBV10-3 combines with J gene TRBJ1-3; TRBD1 aligns across 8 bases. The CDR3 length is 14 residues. From germline, CDR1 is ENHRY and CDR2 SYGVKD. V lost 10 bases, J lost 8 bases, and 13 bases stayed unmatched. CDR3 region: CATGMGQAADTIYF. The CDR3 region has the DNA TGTGCCACGGGGATGGGACAGGCGGCGGACACCATATATTTT.

CDR3 residues: CASSPVTGETQYF. CDR3 DNA: TGTGCCAGTAGTCCCGTGACTGGGGAGACCCAGTACTTC. The genes are TRBV19 and TRBJ2-5, with D unresolved. From germline, CDR1 is LNHDA and CDR2 SQIVND (reference sequence). V shed 5 bases and J shed 5 bases, with 12 bases lying between them. CDR3 length equals 13 residues.

J is TRBJ2-1 and V is TRBV4-2; TRBD2 agrees at 7 bases. Germline V gives CDR1 LGHNA, CDR2 YNFKEQ. The J segment lost 3 bases and the V segment lost 4 bases, leaving 9 bases of the junction unmatched. The CDR3 is made up of 16 amino acids. CDR3 sequence (DNA): TGTGCCAGCAGCCCCGCGGTGGGAGGGATCTACAATGAGCAGTTCTTC. Translation: CASSPAVGGIYNEQFF.